One and the same sample provided the 25 T cell receptor beta chains below, sequenced in a study of blood T cell repertoires in COVID-19. Using immunoSEQ multiplex PCR, the repertoire was profiled, and TCRdb retains in-frame clones only, with some absent. Of 250,000 to 350,000 clones listed, 90% are singletons. The material sequenced was PBMCs or T cells enriched from blood (not recorded which). Receptor source: a woman aged 18-29 years with acute COVID-19.

This clone was detected only a few times. The chain combines TRBV19 with TRBJ2-6; D not certain. V lost 4 bases, J lost 0 bases, and 7 bases lay in between. This CDR3 comprises 15 residues. Germline CDR1 is LNHDA and CDR2 is SQIVND (reference sequence). As DNA, the CDR3 is TGTGCCAGTAGTACCCAGTCCTCTGGGGCCAACGTCCTGACTTTC. Encoded protein: CASSTQSSGANVLTF. The whole variable domain, filled in from reference TRBV19 and TRBJ2-6, reads DGGITQSPKYLFRKEGQNVTLSCEQNLNHDAMYWYRQDPGQGLRLIYYSQIVNDFQKGDIAEGYSVSREKKESFPLTVTSAQKNPTAFYLCASSTQSSGANVLTFGAGSRLTVL.

The CDR3 bases are TGTGCCAGCAGCCAAGATGGGTCACTGGGAGGCACCTTC. As protein: CASSQDGSLGGTF. This chain uses TRBV3-1 (or the pseudogene TRBV3-2) with TRBJ1-2; D is uncertain. The CDR3 length is 13 residues. Between the trimmed V and J ends, which lost 0 bases and 13 bases, there was a span of 15 bases. Germline V gene sequence: CDR1 LGHDT, CDR2 YNNKEL (reference sequence).

Turning to this clone: Distinct nucleotide sequences in the sample also encode this CDR3. J is TRBJ1-1 and V is TRBV27; 7 bases are a match to TRBD1. The CDR3 extends over 14 amino acids. V was clipped by 3 bases and J by 1 base; unmatched bases: 2. Germline V gives CDR1 MNHEY, CDR2 SMNVEV (reference sequence). Here the CDR3 reads CASSLRGPNTEAFF. The CDR3 DNA is TGTGCCAGCAGTTTGAGGGGGCCGAACACTGAAGCTTTCTTT.

The CDR3 coding sequence is TGTGCCAGTATGGGGACTAGCGGGAGTGTCGAGCAGTACTTC. Translated: CASMGTSGSVEQYF. This chain connects TRBV19 to TRBJ2-7; 14 nucleotides agree with TRBD2. The CDR3 length is 14 residues. The V and J ends lost 7 bases and 6 bases, in that order; junction bases with no gene match: 5. From germline, CDR1 is LNHDA and CDR2 SQIVND (reference sequence).

The genes are TRBV7-3 and TRBJ2-1; perhaps TRBD2 as D (6 bases). The CDR3 is 15 amino acids. The V end lost 3 bases, the J end lost 4 bases, and 13 bases lay between the germline ends. Germline V gene data show CDR1 as SGHTA and CDR2 as FQGTGA. CDR3 sequence (DNA): TGTGCCAGCAGCTTGGATAGCGGCATTTACAATGAGCAGTTCTTC. Encoded protein: CASSLDSGIYNEQFF.

The chain joins TRBV30 to TRBJ2-5; unclear D gene. Germline V lookup: CDR1 GTSNPN, CDR2 SVGIG (reference sequence). This CDR3 is 12 amino acids long. V gave up 3 bases and J gave up 1 base, with 6 bases separating them. This chain's CDR3 is CAWSPGQETQYF. In nucleotides, the CDR3 is TGTGCCTGGAGCCCCGGCCAAGAGACCCAGTACTTC.

V is TRBV19 and J is TRBJ1-3; TRBD1 matches 7 bases. Germline CDR1 LNHDA, CDR2 SQIVND (reference sequence). V shed 9 bases, J shed 0 bases, and the junction held 5 bases outside the gene matches. CDR3 length: 14 residues. CDR3 residues: CASRGQSSGNTIYF. In DNA, the CDR3 is TGTGCCAGCAGGGGACAGAGCTCTGGAAACACCATATATTTT.

The CDR3 DNA sequence: TGTGCCACCAGTCCCGGGACAGCGAACACCGGGGAGCTGTTTTTT. It encodes CATSPGTANTGELFF. This sequence joins TRBV24-1 and TRBJ2-2; 7 nucleotides line up with TRBD1. Germline V lookup: CDR1 KGHDR, CDR2 SFDVKD. The J segment lost 0 bases and the V segment lost 6 bases, leaving 3 bases of the junction unmatched. The CDR3 sequence is 15 residues long.

V is TRBV11-3 and J is TRBJ2-7, with TRBD2 matching over 9 bases. The CDR3 length is 15 residues. Germline loops: CDR1 SGHNT, CDR2 YENEEA. The V gene end was trimmed by 4 bases and the J gene end by 6 bases; junction bases not matched to a gene: 10. This chain's CDR3 is CASSSPTSGLFEQYF. In DNA form, the CDR3 reads TGTGCCAGCAGCTCCCCGACTAGCGGTCTCTTCGAGCAGTACTTC.

The V gene is TRBV7-3, the J gene TRBJ2-2; TRBD2 matches at 13 bases. The germline V gene has CDR1 SGHTA and CDR2 FQGTGA. This CDR3 comprises 15 residues. The V segment lost 3 bases and the J segment 5 bases; nucleotides outside the gene matches: 0. CDR3 sequence: CASSLGLAGTGELFF. CDR3 coding DNA: TGTGCCAGCAGCTTGGGACTAGCGGGAACCGGGGAGCTGTTTTTT.

The genes are TRBV20-1 and TRBJ2-7, with 7 bases identical to TRBD1. With 7 bases clipped from V and 5 bases from J, the junction kept 5 bases outside the gene matches. The CDR3 sequence is 11 residues long. CDR1 and CDR2 from the germline V gene are DFQATT and SNEGSKA (reference sequence). Here the CDR3 reads CSGVQGNEQYF. The CDR3 DNA reads as TGCAGTGGTGTACAGGGGAACGAGCAGTACTTC.

The chain has TRBV12-3 or TRBV12-4 and TRBJ1-2; D gene ambiguous. V lost 6 bases to trimming and J lost 8 bases, with 16 bases between them. The CDR3 sequence is 13 residues long. The CDR3 sequence: CASSPRRAQGYTF. The CDR3 nucleotides read TGTGCCAGCAGCCCACGGAGGGCGCAGGGCTACACCTTC.

The chain combines TRBV30 with TRBJ2-7; tentative D call: TRBD2 (5 bases). V was clipped by 5 bases and J by 1 base, with 9 bases between them. Germline lookup yields CDR1 GTSNPN and CDR2 SVGIG (reference sequence). This CDR3 has 12 amino acids. This chain's CDR3 is CAWDGKSYEQYF. In DNA, the CDR3 is TGTGCCTGGGACGGGAAGTCCTACGAGCAGTACTTC.

The chain couples TRBV19 to TRBJ2-2, with unresolved D. The CDR3 runs to 18 residues. The V gene's germline CDR1 is LNHDA and CDR2 SQIVND (reference sequence). Trimming cost V 4 bases and J 1 base, with 19 bases left between them. CDR3 in DNA: TGTGCCAGTAGTAGAGTCGGTTCCCGCGCAAAGAACACCGGGGAGCTGTTTTTT. Its protein is CASSRVGSRAKNTGELFF.

In regard to this clone: The sample contains more than one DNA sequence encoding this CDR3. The chain uses TRBV18 and TRBJ1-3, with a possible D match to TRBD1 (5 bases). The CDR3 has 15 amino acids. V lost 3 bases, J lost 0 bases, and 9 bases lay in between. CDR1 is KGHSH and CDR2 is LQKENI in the germline V gene. CDR3 loop: CASSPGQGSGNTIYF. The CDR3 coding sequence is TGTGCCAGCTCACCGGGGCAGGGCTCTGGAAACACCATATATTTT.

V gene TRBV27 combines with J gene TRBJ2-7, with D uncertain. Trimming cost V 7 bases and J 0 bases, with 13 bases left between them. CDR1 and CDR2 from the germline V gene are MNHEY and SMNVEV (reference sequence). This CDR3 has 14 amino acids. CDR3 nucleotide sequence: TGTGCCAGCATGTCCCTACTAAGCTCCTACGAGCAGTACTTC. Its protein product is CASMSLLSSYEQYF.

This rearrangement joins TRBV7-3 to TRBJ2-1; 7 bases are a match to TRBD2. CDR1 and CDR2 from the germline V gene are SGHTA and FQGTGA. The CDR3 loop spans 16 amino acids. J gave up 5 bases and V 5 bases, and 12 bases lay outside the gene matches. Here the CDR3 reads CASSARPGGSNNEQFF. The CDR3 nucleotides are TGTGCCAGCAGCGCCCGTCCTGGCGGGAGTAACAATGAGCAGTTCTTC.

The rearrangement joins TRBV7-2 to TRBJ2-2, with TRBD1 as a possible D gene (6 bases). Germline V CDR1 and CDR2: SGHTA, FQGNSA. The germline V and J ends were trimmed by 1 base and 2 bases, with 8 bases remaining between them. The CDR3 has 15 residues. The DNA of the CDR3 is TGTGCCAGCAGCTTAGTTGGGACAAACACCGGGGAGCTGTTTTTT. Amino acid sequence: CASSLVGTNTGELFF.

The chain employs TRBV29-1 and TRBJ2-1; TRBD2 is a possible D gene (5 bases). This CDR3 has 14 residues. The V gene's germline CDR1 is SQVTM and CDR2 ANQGSEA. V gave up 7 bases and J gave up 5 bases, with 18 bases separating them. The CDR3 bases are TGCAGCGGCACTAGGTATTTGAGGGACAATGAGCAGTTCTTC. Translating it yields CSGTRYLRDNEQFF.

This chain joins TRBV11-3 and TRBJ1-5, with D possibly being TRBD1 (5 bases). This CDR3 spans 18 amino acids. Trimming pared 6 bases from V and 0 bases from J, leaving 21 bases between. Per the germline V gene, CDR1 is SGHNT and CDR2 is YENEEA. The CDR3 sequence is CASSPKDNPSYSNQPQHF. The DNA for the CDR3 is TGTGCCAGCAGTCCAAAGGACAACCCGTCCTATAGCAATCAGCCCCAGCATTTT.

The J gene is TRBJ1-2, the V gene TRBV2; D is possibly TRBD1 (5 bases). The CDR3 has 12 residues. Germline lookup yields CDR1 SNHLY and CDR2 FYNNEI. Trimming took 9 bases from V and 4 from J, leaving 12 bases between them. In nucleotides, the CDR3 is TGTGCCAGAACAGGAGACTCCTATGGCTACACCTTC. Amino acid sequence: CARTGDSYGYTF.

The CDR3, as DNA: TGTGCCAGTAGTGTCGGACAGAGGTATAGCAATCAGCCCCAGCATTTT. Its translation: CASSVGQRYSNQPQHF. The genes are TRBV19 and TRBJ1-5; D is possibly TRBD1 (6 bases). This CDR3 is 16 amino acids long. Trimming pared 5 bases from V and 0 bases from J, leaving 14 bases between. Germline CDR1 and CDR2: LNHDA and SQIVND (reference sequence).

The chain carries TRBV5-4 and TRBJ1-2; D uncertain. The CDR3 has 12 amino acids. V was pared by 6 bases and J by 8 bases, with 14 bases between. Germline-derived CDR1 and CDR2 are SGHNT and YYREEE (reference sequence). CDR3 coding DNA: TGTGCCAGCACCGGGTCAGCGGGGGGCTACACCTTC. Translating it yields CASTGSAGGYTF.

The V gene is TRBV5-1, the J gene TRBJ2-3; the match to TRBD1 covers 11 bases. Trimming at V came to 0 bases and at J to 3 bases, leaving 3 bases not matched to a gene. Per the germline V gene, CDR1 is SGHRS and CDR2 is YFSETQ. The CDR3 covers 16 residues. CDR3 nucleotides: TGCGCCAGCAGCTTGGTAGGACAGGGGGCAACAGATACGCAGTATTTT. As protein: CASSLVGQGATDTQYF.

This rearrangement joins TRBV7-2 to TRBJ2-5; D unresolved. The V end was cut by 4 bases, the J end by 5 bases, with 17 bases between. The CDR3 covers 15 residues. Per the germline V gene, CDR1 is SGHTA and CDR2 is FQGNSA. Here the CDR3 reads CASSSPTPFWETQYF. DNA for the CDR3: TGTGCCAGCAGCTCGCCGACACCTTTTTGGGAGACCCAGTACTTC.